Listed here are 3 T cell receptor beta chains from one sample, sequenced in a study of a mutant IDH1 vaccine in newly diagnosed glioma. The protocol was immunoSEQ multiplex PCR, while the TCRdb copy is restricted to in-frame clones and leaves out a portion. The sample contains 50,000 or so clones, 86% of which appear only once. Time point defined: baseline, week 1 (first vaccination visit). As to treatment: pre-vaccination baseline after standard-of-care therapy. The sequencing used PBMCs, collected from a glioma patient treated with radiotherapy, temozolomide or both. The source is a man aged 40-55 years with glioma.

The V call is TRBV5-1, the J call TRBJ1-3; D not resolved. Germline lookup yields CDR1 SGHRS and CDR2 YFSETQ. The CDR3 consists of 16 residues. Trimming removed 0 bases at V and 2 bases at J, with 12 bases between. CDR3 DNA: TGCGCCAGCAGCTTGGTCGGCGGTCTGGCTGGAAACACCATATATTTT. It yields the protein CASSLVGGLAGNTIYF.

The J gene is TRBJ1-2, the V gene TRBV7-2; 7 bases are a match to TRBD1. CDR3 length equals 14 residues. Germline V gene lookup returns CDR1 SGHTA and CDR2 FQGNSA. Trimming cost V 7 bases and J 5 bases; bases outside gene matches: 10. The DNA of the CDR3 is TGTGCCAGCAACCCGCAGGGACAGCTTTATGGCTACACCTTC. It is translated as CASNPQGQLYGYTF.

CDR3: CASGNQGATDTQYF. CDR3 in DNA: TGTGCTAGTGGAAACCAGGGGGCAACAGATACGCAGTATTTT. This chain uses TRBV12-5 with TRBJ2-3, with 8 bases matching TRBD1. CDR3 length: 14 amino acids. Trimming cost V 6 bases and J 3 bases; bases outside gene matches: 5. The germline V gene has CDR1 LGHNT and CDR2 FRNRAP.